This T cell receptor beta chain was captured by sequencing in a study of OX40 agonist ivuxolimab in advanced cancers. Study as a whole: Dosing consisted of intravenous ivuxolimab at 0.01 to 10 mg/kg every 2 weeks.

Overall study findings and caveats: At doses 0.1 to 3.0 mg/kg, CD4+ and CD8+ clones expanded. Researchers report that CD8+ T cells had, on average, more expanded clones than CD4+.

As regards this clone: What it binds is unknown.

The germline V gene has CDR1 MGHRA and CDR2 YSYEKL. The CDR3 length is 15 residues. Trimming stripped 2 bases from V and 8 bases from J, with 13 bases between. Using immunoSEQ multiplex PCR, the repertoire was profiled, and TCRdb retains in-frame clones only, with some absent. Here the sample spans some 94,000 clones, approximately 95% being singletons. The chain carries TRBV4-1 and TRBJ1-6; D gene ambiguous. Specimen: CD4+ or CD8+ T cells sorted from blood, collected in a trial of the OX40 agonist ivuxolimab. The source is an adult with an advanced solid tumor such as melanoma, head and neck, liver or kidney cancer. The chain's CDR3 is CASSQPGLGDSPLHF. For the CDR3, the DNA is TGCGCCAGCAGCCAACCGGGTCTAGGTGATTCACCCCTCCACTTT.